This T cell receptor beta chain comes out of a study of CXCR3-negative and CXCR3-positive naive CD8 T cells. Findings of the study overall: Memory cells diverged, while naive CXCR3-positive and CXCR3-negative cells had similar TRBV-TRBJ usage. Comparison of naive cells showed more hydrophobic TRB CDR3s in CXCR3-positive than in CXCR3-negative naive cells.

Details on this clonotype: Its specificity is unknown.

Naive cells were sorted as CD45RO-, CCR7+, CD27+ and CD95-. The authors made the TRB cDNA libraries by 5' RACE using UMI labels. From its re-call of the 5' RACE reads, TCRdb lists each CDR3 protein once, without DNA. The table lists 150,000 or so distinct CDR3 sequences. In germline, CDR1 is SGHRS, CDR2 YFSETQ. This CDR3 comprises 13 residues. Sequencing input: naive CXCR3+ CD8+ T cells from blood. Subset defined: CD45RO-CCR7+CD27+CD95- naive CD8+ T cells expressing CXCR3 (TNR3+). The V and J genes are TRBV5-1 and TRBJ2-1. This TCR derives from a human donor in good health. Some clones in this sample may be carry-over from other donors' samples. CDR3 region: CASHSRSYNEQFF. Full variable domain (remainder filled in from reference TRBV5-1 and TRBJ2-1): KAGVTQTPRYLIKTRGQQVTLSCSPISGHRSVSWYQQTPGQGLQFLFEYFSETQRNKGNFPGRFSGRQFSNSRSEMNVSTLELGDSALYLCASHSRSYNEQFFGPGTRLTVL.